Listed here is a single T cell receptor beta chain. The antigen remains undetermined. Following autologous stem cell transplantation, relapse occurred in every patient, and exposure to brentuximab vedotin varied. Complete response, partial response or progressive disease was each patient's best response. The data were obtained in a study of PD-1 blockade in classical Hodgkin lymphoma. Study-wide results and limits: Reported baseline diversity: healthy donors highest, relapsed/refractory patients lowest. Compared with baseline, CD4+ but not CD8+ TCR diversity had risen significantly by C4D1. Possible causes of repertoire differences, disease activity or prior therapy, remain undefined.

TCRdb's table, derived via immunoSEQ multiplex PCR, lists solely in-frame clones and lacks some. This table has some 93,000 clones, roughly 92% appearing once. The sample in question was peripheral blood mononuclear cells (PBMCs), obtained at baseline. The TCR sequence derives from a human donor with classical Hodgkin lymphoma.

CDR3 residues: CASSLEGAGNEAFF. CDR3 DNA: TGTGCCAGCAGTTTAGAAGGGGCGGGAAATGAAGCTTTCTTT. V is TRBV28 and J is TRBJ1-1, with D possibly matching TRBD1 (5 bases). The germline V gene encodes CDR1 MDHEN and CDR2 SYDVKM. Trimming shortened V by 2 bases and J by 7 bases, and 14 bases separated the two germline ends. This CDR3 has 14 amino acids. The entire variable domain, with the rest obtained from reference TRBV28 and TRBJ1-1, is as follows: DVKVTQSSRYLVKRTGEKVFLECVQDMDHENMFWYRQDPGLGLRLIYFSYDVKMKEKGDIPEGYSVSREKKERFSLILESASTNQTSMYLCASSLEGAGNEAFFGQGTRLTVV.